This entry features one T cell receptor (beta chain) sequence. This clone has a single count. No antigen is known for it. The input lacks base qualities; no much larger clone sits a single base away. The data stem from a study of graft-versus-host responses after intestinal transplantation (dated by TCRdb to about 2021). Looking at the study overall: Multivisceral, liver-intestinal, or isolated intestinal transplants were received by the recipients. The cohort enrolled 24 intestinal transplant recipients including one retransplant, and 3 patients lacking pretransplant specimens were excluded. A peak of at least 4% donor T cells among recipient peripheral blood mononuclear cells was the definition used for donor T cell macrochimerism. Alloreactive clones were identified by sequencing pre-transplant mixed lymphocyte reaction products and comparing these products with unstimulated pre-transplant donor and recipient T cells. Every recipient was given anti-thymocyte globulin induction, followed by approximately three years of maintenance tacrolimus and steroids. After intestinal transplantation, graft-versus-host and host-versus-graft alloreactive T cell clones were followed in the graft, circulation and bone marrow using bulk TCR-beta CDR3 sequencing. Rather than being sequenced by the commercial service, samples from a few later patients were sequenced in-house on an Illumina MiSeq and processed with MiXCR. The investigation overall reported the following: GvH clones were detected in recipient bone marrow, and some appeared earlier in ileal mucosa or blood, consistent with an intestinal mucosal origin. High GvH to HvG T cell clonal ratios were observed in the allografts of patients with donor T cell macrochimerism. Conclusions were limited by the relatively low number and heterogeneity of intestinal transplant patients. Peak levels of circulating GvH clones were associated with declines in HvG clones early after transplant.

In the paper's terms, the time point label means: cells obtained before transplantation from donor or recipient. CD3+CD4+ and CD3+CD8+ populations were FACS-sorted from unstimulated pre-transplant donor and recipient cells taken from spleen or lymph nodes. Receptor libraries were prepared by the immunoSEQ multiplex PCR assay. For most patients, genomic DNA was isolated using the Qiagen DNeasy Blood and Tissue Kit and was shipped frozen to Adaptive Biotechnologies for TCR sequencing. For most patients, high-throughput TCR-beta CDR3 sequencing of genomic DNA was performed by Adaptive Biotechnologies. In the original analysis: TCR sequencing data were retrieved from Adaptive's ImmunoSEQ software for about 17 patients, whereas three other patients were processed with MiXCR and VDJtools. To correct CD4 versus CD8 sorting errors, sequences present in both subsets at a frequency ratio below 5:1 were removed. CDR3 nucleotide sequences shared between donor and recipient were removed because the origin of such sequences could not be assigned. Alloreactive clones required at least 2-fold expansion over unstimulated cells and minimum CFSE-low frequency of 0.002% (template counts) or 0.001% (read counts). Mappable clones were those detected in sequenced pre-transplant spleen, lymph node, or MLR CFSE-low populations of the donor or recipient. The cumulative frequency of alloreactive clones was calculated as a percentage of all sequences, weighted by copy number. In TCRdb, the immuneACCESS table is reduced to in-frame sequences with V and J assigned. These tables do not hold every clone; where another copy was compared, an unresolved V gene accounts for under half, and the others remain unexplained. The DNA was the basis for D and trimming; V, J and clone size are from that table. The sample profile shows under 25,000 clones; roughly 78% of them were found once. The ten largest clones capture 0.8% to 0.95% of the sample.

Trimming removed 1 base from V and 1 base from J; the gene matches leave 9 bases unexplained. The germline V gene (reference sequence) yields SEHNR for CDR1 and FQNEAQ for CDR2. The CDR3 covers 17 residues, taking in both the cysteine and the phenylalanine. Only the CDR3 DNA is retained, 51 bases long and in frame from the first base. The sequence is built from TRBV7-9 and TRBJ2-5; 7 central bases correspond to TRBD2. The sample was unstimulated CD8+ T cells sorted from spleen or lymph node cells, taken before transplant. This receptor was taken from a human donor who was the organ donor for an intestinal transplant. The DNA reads TGTGCCAGCAGCTTAGTAGAACCGGGAGGAGTCCAAGAGACCCAGTACTTC. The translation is CASSLVEPGGVQETQYF.